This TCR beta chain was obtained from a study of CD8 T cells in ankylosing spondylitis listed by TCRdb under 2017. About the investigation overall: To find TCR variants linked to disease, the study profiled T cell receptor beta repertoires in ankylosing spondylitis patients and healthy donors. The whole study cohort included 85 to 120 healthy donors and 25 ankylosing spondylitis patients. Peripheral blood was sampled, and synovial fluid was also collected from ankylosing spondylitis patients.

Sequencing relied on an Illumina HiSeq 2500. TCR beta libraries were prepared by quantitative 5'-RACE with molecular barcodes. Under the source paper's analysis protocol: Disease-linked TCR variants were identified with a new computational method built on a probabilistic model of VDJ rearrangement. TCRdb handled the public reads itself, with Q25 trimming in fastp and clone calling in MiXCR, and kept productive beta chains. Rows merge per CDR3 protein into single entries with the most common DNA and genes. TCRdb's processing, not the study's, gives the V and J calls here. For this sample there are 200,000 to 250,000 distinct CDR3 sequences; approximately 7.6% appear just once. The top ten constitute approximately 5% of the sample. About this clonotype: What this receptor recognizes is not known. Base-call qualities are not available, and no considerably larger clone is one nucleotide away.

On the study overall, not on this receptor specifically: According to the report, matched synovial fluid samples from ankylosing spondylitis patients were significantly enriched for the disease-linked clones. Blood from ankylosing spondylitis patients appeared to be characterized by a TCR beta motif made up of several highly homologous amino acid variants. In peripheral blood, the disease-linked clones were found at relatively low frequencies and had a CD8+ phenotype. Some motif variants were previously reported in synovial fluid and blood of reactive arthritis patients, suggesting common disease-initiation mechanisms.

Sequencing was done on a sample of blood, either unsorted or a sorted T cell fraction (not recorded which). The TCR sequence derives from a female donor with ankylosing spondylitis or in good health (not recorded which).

For the CDR3, the sequence is CASSPGTGTGGYTF. The DNA reads TGTGCCAGCAGTCCCGGGACAGGGACGGGCGGCTACACCTTC. The rearrangement joined TRBV6-6 to TRBJ1-2; the junction holds 9 bases that match TRBD1. In the germline V gene (reference sequence), CDR1 corresponds to MNHNY and CDR2 to SVGAGI. The CDR3 covers 14 residues, taking in both the cysteine and the phenylalanine. CDR3 DNA only is kept here, 42 bases in frame from base 1. Trimming takes 5 bases off V and 8 bases off J; junction bases not matched to a gene: 9.